A single sample is the source of the 2 T cell receptor beta chains below, sequenced in a study of blood T cell repertoires in COVID-19. Here immunoSEQ multiplex PCR was the method, and the copy in TCRdb shows in-frame clones only, minus some. This sample has about 390,000 clones; approximately 87% occur once, and the top ten carry about 9.4%. Sequenced sample: PBMCs or T cells enriched from blood (not recorded which). The receptors stem from a woman between 50 and 59 years old who had recovered from COVID-19.

The rearrangement joins TRBV5-1 to TRBJ2-1; 9 bases agree with TRBD2. CDR3 size: 17 residues. Per germline, CDR1 SGHRS and CDR2 YFSETQ. With 3 bases clipped from V and 5 bases from J, the junction kept 12 bases outside the gene matches. Here the CDR3 DNA reads TGCGCCAGCAGCTGGGGGGCTAGCGGGGCGCTGGACAATGAGCAGTTCTTC. Translation gives CASSWGASGALDNEQFF.

The chain joins TRBV28 to TRBJ1-6; D is unresolved. Trimming removed 5 bases from V and 7 bases from J, with 6 bases in between. The CDR3 is made up of 12 amino acids. Germline V gene data show CDR1 as MDHEN and CDR2 as SYDVKM. The CDR3 region is CASSLVNSPLHF. The CDR3 region has the DNA TGTGCCAGCAGTCTAGTAAATTCACCCCTCCACTTT.